Given below is one T cell receptor beta chain in context. The antigen is not known. The CDR3 runs to 13 residues. Germline CDR1 is MDHEN and CDR2 is SYDVKM. After removal of 4 bases from V and 2 bases from J, the junction contained 1 base not matched to a gene. The record originates from a study of beta chain features in type 1 diabetes. Looking at the study overall: There was similarity between patients and healthy donors in age, gender and cell yields. Overall study results and limits: Within each of all four CD4+ subsets, Type 1 diabetes patients had TCRB CDR3s that were moderately but significantly shorter.

The sequenced template was cDNA made from the entire isolated RNA. Clones were read by immunoSEQ multiplex PCR, and TCRdb kept only the in-frame ones, dropping some. The sample holds about 340,000 clones, roughly a tenth seen once. The sequence was collected from a man aged 25-45 years with type 1 diabetes. The chain couples TRBV28 to TRBJ2-5; 7 bases align to TRBD2. Sequencing input: central memory CD4+ T cells from blood. The CDR3 DNA is TGTGCCAGCAGTTCTAGCGGACAAGAGACCCAGTACTTC. Translating gives CASSSSGQETQYF.